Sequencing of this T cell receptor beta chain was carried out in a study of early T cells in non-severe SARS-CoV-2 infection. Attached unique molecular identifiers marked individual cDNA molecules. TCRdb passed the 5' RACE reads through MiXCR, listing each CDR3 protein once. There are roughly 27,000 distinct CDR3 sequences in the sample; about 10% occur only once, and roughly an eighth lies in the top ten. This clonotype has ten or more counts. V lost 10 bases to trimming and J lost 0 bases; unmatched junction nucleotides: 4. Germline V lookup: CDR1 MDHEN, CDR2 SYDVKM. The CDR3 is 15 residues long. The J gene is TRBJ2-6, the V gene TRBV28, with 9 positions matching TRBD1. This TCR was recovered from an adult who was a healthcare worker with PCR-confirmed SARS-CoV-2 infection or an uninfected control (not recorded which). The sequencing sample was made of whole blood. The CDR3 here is CATGTGSSGANVLTF. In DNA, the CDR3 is TGTGCCACCGGGACAGGGAGCTCTGGGGCCAACGTCCTGACTTTC.